The 2 T cell receptor beta chains below all came from one sample that was sequenced in a study of T cell repertoires in cytomegalovirus infection. One entry per CDR3 protein results from TCRdb running MiXCR on the reads. The table lists 54,000 or so distinct CDR3 sequences, approximately 36% of them singletons. These TCRs' antigens remain unknown. The sample consisted of PBMCs, sequenced either directly or after in vitro stimulation (not recorded which). The receptors stem from a human donor in good health (CMV status not recorded). Some clones in this sample may be carry-over from other donors' samples.

The rearrangement joins TRBV20-1 to TRBJ2-1, with 8 bases that match TRBD2. Germline CDR1 is DFQATT and CDR2 is SNEGSKA (reference sequence). After removal of 1 base from V and 9 bases from J, the junction contained 8 bases not matched to a gene. This CDR3 is built from 14 residues. This CDR3 reads CSARVAGLIGEQFF. CDR3 sequence (DNA): TGCAGTGCTAGAGTAGCGGGACTAATCGGTGAGCAGTTCTTC.

The chain employs TRBV12-3 or TRBV12-4 and TRBJ1-5; D remains ambiguous. The CDR3 runs 12 residues. Trimming took off 4 bases at V and 13 bases at J, with 14 bases between the two ends. In nucleotides, the CDR3 is TGTGCCAGCAGTTCCGCGCCGGGCGGGCAGCATTTT. This gives the protein CASSSAPGGQHF.